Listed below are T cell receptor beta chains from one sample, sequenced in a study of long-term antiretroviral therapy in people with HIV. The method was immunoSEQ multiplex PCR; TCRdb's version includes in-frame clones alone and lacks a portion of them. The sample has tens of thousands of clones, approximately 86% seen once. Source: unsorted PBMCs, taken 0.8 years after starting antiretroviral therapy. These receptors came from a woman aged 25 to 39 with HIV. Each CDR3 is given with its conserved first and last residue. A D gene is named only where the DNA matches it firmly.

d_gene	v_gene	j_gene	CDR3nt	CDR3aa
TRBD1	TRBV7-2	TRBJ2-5	TGTGCCAGCAGCCCAGGGACAGCCCGGGAGACCCAGTACTTC	CASSPGTARETQYF
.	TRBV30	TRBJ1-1	TGTGCCTGGAGTGGCGGAGCCCTAATGAACACTGAAGCTTTCTTT	CAWSGGALMNTEAFF
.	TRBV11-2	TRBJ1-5	TGTGCCAGCAGCTTAACGGATAGCAATCAGCCCCAGCATTTT	CASSLTDSNQPQHF
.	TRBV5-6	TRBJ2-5	TGTGCCAGCAGCCCAGGGAAGGAGACCCAGTACTTC	CASSPGKETQYF
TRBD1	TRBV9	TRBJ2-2	TGTGCCAGCAGCGTCTTGGGACAGTCGAACACCGGGGAGCTGTTTTTT	CASSVLGQSNTGELFF
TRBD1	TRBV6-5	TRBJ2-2	TGTGCCAGCCGTCCAGGGGGCTTATCCGGGGAGCTGTTTTTT	CASRPGGLSGELFF
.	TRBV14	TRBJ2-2	TGTGCCAGCAGCGGCTATGTACCCGGGGAGCTGTTTTTT	CASSGYVPGELFF
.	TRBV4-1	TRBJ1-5	TGCGCCAGCAGCCAAGCCCAAAAGAATCAGCCCCAGCATTTT	CASSQAQKNQPQHF
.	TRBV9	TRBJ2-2	TGTGCCAGCAGCGTAGGGGGGTCGAACACCGGGGAGCTGTTTTTT	CASSVGGSNTGELFF
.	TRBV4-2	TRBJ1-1	TGTGCCAGCAGCCAAGCAGGGAACACTGAAGCTTTCTTT	CASSQAGNTEAFF
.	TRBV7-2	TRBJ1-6	TGTGCCAGCAGCTTCGAGGGACCCCTCCACTTT	CASSFEGPLHF
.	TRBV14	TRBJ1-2	TGTGCCAGCAGCCCAATGACAGGTGGCTACACCTTC	CASSPMTGGYTF
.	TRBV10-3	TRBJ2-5	TGTGCCATCAGTGAGTCTAAGGGGCTAGGGACCCAGTACTTC	CAISESKGLGTQYF
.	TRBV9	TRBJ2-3	TGTGCCAGCAGCCGCGGGGATACGCAGTATTTT	CASSRGDTQYF
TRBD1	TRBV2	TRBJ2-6	TGTGCCAGCAGATGGACAGGGGGCTTGCGTGGGGCCAACGTCCTGACTTTC	CASRWTGGLRGANVLTF
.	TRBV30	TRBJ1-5	TGTGCCTGGAGCCCCCGAGGGGATCAGCCCCAGCATTTT	CAWSPRGDQPQHF
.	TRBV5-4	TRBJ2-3	TGTGCCAGCAGCCAACCCACCACAGATACGCAGTATTTT	CASSQPTTDTQYF